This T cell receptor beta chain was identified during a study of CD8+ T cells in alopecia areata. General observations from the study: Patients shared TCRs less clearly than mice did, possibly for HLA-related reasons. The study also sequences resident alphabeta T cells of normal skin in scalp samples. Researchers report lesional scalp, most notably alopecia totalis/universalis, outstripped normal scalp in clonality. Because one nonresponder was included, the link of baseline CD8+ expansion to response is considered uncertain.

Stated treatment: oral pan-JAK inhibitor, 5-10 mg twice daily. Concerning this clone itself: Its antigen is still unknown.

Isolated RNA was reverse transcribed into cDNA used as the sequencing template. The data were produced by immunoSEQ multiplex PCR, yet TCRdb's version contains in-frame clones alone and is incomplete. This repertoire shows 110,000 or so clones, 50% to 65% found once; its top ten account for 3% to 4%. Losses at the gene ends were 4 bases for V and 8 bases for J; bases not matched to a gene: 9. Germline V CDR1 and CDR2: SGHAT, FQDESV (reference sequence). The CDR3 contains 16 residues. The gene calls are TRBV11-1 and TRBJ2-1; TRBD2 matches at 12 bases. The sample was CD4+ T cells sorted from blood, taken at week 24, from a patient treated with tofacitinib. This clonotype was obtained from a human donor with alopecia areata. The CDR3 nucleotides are TGTGCCAGCAGCTACACTAGCGGGGGGTTCTCCCATGAGCAGTTCTTC. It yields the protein CASSYTSGGFSHEQFF.